A selection of T cell receptor beta chains follows, all from one sample in a study of T cell changes during pregnancy in multiple sclerosis. Measured with immunoSEQ multiplex PCR; TCRdb has only the in-frame clones, and not every one. Of some 40,000 clones in the sample, nearly 90% are singletons; the top ten hold approximately 0.5%. The specimen was CD4+ T cells from peripheral blood mononuclear cells, collected in the second trimester of pregnancy. Receptor source: a female donor with multiple sclerosis, enrolled in a pregnancy study. CDR3s include the opening cysteine and the closing phenylalanine or tryptophan. The D gene is left open where the match is weak. Rows give clone size only sometimes, using once, few, many, or a class for an expanded clone.

v_call: TRBV21-1; d_call: .; clone_size: .; j_call: TRBJ1-1; cdr3_nt: TGTGCCAGCAGCAAAGGGAGGCTGGTGGTCACTGAAGCTTTCTTT; cdr3_aa: CASSKGRLVVTEAFF
v_call: TRBV9; d_call: TRBD2; clone_size: .; j_call: TRBJ2-7; cdr3_nt: TGTGCCAGCAGCGTGGGACTACCGGGCGAGCAGTACTTC; cdr3_aa: CASSVGLPGEQYF
v_call: TRBV5-6; d_call: .; clone_size: .; j_call: TRBJ1-2; cdr3_nt: TGTGCCAGCAGCCGTGACAGGATCTATGGCTACACCTTC; cdr3_aa: CASSRDRIYGYTF
v_call: TRBV7-9; d_call: TRBD2; clone_size: .; j_call: TRBJ2-3; cdr3_nt: TGTGCCAGCAGCTCGGGACTAGCGGGAGGAGGGAGCACGCAGTATTTT; cdr3_aa: CASSSGLAGGGSTQYF
v_call: TRBV11-2; d_call: TRBD2; clone_size: .; j_call: TRBJ2-1; cdr3_nt: TGTGCCAGCAGCCCCGATCCCCTAGCGGGAGATCTTGGTGAGCAGTTCTTC; cdr3_aa: CASSPDPLAGDLGEQFF
v_call: TRBV6-6; d_call: .; clone_size: .; j_call: TRBJ2-2; cdr3_nt: TGTGCCAGCAGAGGGACATCGGAACGGACCGGGGAGCTGTTTTTT; cdr3_aa: CASRGTSERTGELFF
v_call: TRBV5-1; d_call: TRBD1; clone_size: .; j_call: TRBJ2-3; cdr3_nt: TGCGCCAGCAGCTTGAGTCAGGGGACAGGGCGCACAGATACGCAGTATTTT; cdr3_aa: CASSLSQGTGRTDTQYF
v_call: TRBV5-4; d_call: .; clone_size: .; j_call: TRBJ2-7; cdr3_nt: TGTGCCAGCAGCTTGGACAGGCTCTCCTACGAGCAGTACTTC; cdr3_aa: CASSLDRLSYEQYF
v_call: TRBV6-5; d_call: .; clone_size: .; j_call: TRBJ1-1; cdr3_nt: TGTGCCAGCACTAATCCGGGCGGAGGAGCTTTCTTT; cdr3_aa: CASTNPGGGAFF
v_call: TRBV2; d_call: .; clone_size: .; j_call: TRBJ1-1; cdr3_nt: TGTGCCAGCAGTTTCAGGGCTGGGACTGAAGCTTTCTTT; cdr3_aa: CASSFRAGTEAFF
v_call: TRBV19; d_call: .; clone_size: .; j_call: TRBJ2-5; cdr3_nt: TGTGCCAGTAGTCCACTCAGGGATCCGCAAGAGACCCAGTACTTC; cdr3_aa: CASSPLRDPQETQYF
v_call: TRBV6-5; d_call: .; clone_size: .; j_call: TRBJ1-4; cdr3_nt: TGTGCCAGCAGAGCTAAAAGACAGACAAATGAAAAACTGTTTTTT; cdr3_aa: CASRAKRQTNEKLFF
v_call: TRBV9; d_call: TRBD1; clone_size: .; j_call: TRBJ2-7; cdr3_nt: TGTGCCAGCAGCGTCCCTCGGACAGGGGATGGGGAGTACGAGCAGTACTTC; cdr3_aa: CASSVPRTGDGEYEQYF
v_call: TRBV7-2; d_call: .; clone_size: .; j_call: TRBJ1-2; cdr3_nt: TGTGCCAGCAGTCGAACTCCGGGACTCAAAATACTAGGCTACACCTTC; cdr3_aa: CASSRTPGLKILGYTF
v_call: TRBV7-2; d_call: .; clone_size: .; j_call: TRBJ2-1; cdr3_nt: TGTGCCAGCAGCTCTCGGATGGGGAGCTCCTACAATGAGCAGTTCTTC; cdr3_aa: CASSSRMGSSYNEQFF
v_call: TRBV25-1; d_call: TRBD2; clone_size: .; j_call: TRBJ2-2; cdr3_nt: TGTGCCAGCAGTGAATATTCGAATGGACTAGCGGGAGGCGGGGAGCTGTTTTTT; cdr3_aa: CASSEYSNGLAGGGELFF
v_call: TRBV19; d_call: .; clone_size: .; j_call: TRBJ2-6; cdr3_nt: TGTGCCAGTAAAAGACAGTCTGGGGCCAACGTCCTGACTTTC; cdr3_aa: CASKRQSGANVLTF
v_call: TRBV7-2; d_call: .; clone_size: .; j_call: TRBJ2-5; cdr3_nt: TGTGCCAGCAGCTTAATACGCGGGATGGGGGAGACCCAGTACTTC; cdr3_aa: CASSLIRGMGETQYF
v_call: TRBV28; d_call: .; clone_size: .; j_call: TRBJ2-4; cdr3_nt: TGTGCCAGCAGTCCCGGACAGACATTCCTCAAAAACATTCAGTACTTC; cdr3_aa: CASSPGQTFLKNIQYF
v_call: TRBV9; d_call: .; clone_size: once; j_call: TRBJ2-3; cdr3_nt: TGTGCCAGCAGCGTAGTTAACGGGTTACCCACAGATACGCAGTATTTT; cdr3_aa: CASSVVNGLPTDTQYF
v_call: TRBV10-3; d_call: .; clone_size: .; j_call: TRBJ2-1; cdr3_nt: TGTGCCATCAGAACCGGGACTGGAATTAACAATGAGCAGTTCTTC; cdr3_aa: CAIRTGTGINNEQFF
v_call: TRBV27; d_call: TRBD2; clone_size: .; j_call: TRBJ2-1; cdr3_nt: TGTGCCAGCAGAAAAGTAGCGGGAGGGTCGTACAATGAGCAGTTCTTC; cdr3_aa: CASRKVAGGSYNEQFF
v_call: TRBV5-1; d_call: .; clone_size: .; j_call: TRBJ2-7; cdr3_nt: TGCGCCAGCAGGCTTAGCTTCCAGGGGTCCTACGAGCAGTACTTC; cdr3_aa: CASRLSFQGSYEQYF
v_call: TRBV20-1; d_call: TRBD2; clone_size: .; j_call: TRBJ2-7; cdr3_nt: TGCAGTGGGGGGGGAGACTACGAGCAGTACTTC; cdr3_aa: CSGGGDYEQYF
v_call: TRBV5-1; d_call: TRBD1; clone_size: .; j_call: TRBJ1-1; cdr3_nt: TGCGCCAGCAGCGCTACAGGGGCGGCTGAAGCTTTCTTT; cdr3_aa: CASSATGAAEAFF
v_call: TRBV5-1; d_call: TRBD2; clone_size: .; j_call: TRBJ2-7; cdr3_nt: TGCGCCAGCAGCTTGGGTAGCGGGCTAATCTACGAGCAGTACTTC; cdr3_aa: CASSLGSGLIYEQYF
v_call: TRBV7-6; d_call: .; clone_size: once; j_call: TRBJ2-1; cdr3_nt: TGTGCCAGCAGCCTCAACACGGGACTCTACAATGAGCAGTTCTTC; cdr3_aa: CASSLNTGLYNEQFF
v_call: TRBV5-1; d_call: .; clone_size: .; j_call: TRBJ2-6; cdr3_nt: TGCGCCAGCAGCCGGGGACACGCAAGCTCTGGGGCCAACGTCCTGACTTTC; cdr3_aa: CASSRGHASSGANVLTF
v_call: TRBV6-1; d_call: .; clone_size: .; j_call: TRBJ2-6; cdr3_nt: TGTGCCAGCAGACCCCAGGGATCTGGGGCCAACGTCCTGACTTTC; cdr3_aa: CASRPQGSGANVLTF
v_call: TRBV30; d_call: .; clone_size: .; j_call: TRBJ2-5; cdr3_nt: TGTGCCTGTCCTGCCGGTACAGGGAAGGAGACCCAGTACTTC; cdr3_aa: CACPAGTGKETQYF
v_call: TRBV5-1; d_call: .; clone_size: .; j_call: TRBJ1-1; cdr3_nt: TGCGCCAGCAGCTTTAGGGGAACTGAAGCTTTCTTT; cdr3_aa: CASSFRGTEAFF